The rows below give T cell receptor beta chains drawn from one sample of a study of cytomegalovirus exposure and HLA in healthy donors. Produced via immunoSEQ multiplex PCR; TCRdb's table is partial and in-frame only. The sample holds approximately 210,000 clones, roughly 88% seen once. The sample taken for sequencing was PBMCs. Receptors were obtained from a young woman in good health and CMV-seronegative. Each CDR3 is given with its conserved first and last residue. D genes are given only for firm matches. Expanded clones are given a class, and other clones once, few, many or no size at all.

J: TRBJ1-4
size: once
V: TRBV28
D: NA
CDR3: CASSPPRGTNEKLFF
DNA: TGTGCCAGCAGCCCCCCACGAGGAACTAATGAAAAACTGTTTTTT

J: TRBJ2-3
size: NA
V: TRBV28
D: NA
CDR3: CASSPRRFTDTQYF
DNA: TGTGCCAGCAGTCCTAGAAGGTTCACAGATACGCAGTATTTT

J: TRBJ1-5
size: NA
V: TRBV5-6
D: TRBD1
CDR3: CASSLGDSPLLNQPQHF
DNA: TGTGCCAGCAGCTTGGGGGACAGCCCGTTACTCAATCAGCCCCAGCATTTT

J: TRBJ2-1
size: NA
V: TRBV27
D: TRBD2
CDR3: CASMGISGTKASSYNEQFF
DNA: TGTGCCAGCATGGGGATTAGCGGGACAAAGGCCAGCTCCTACAATGAGCAGTTCTTC

J: TRBJ2-7
size: NA
V: TRBV27
D: NA
CDR3: CASSLFPGTQMVQTPYEQYF
DNA: TGTGCCAGCAGTTTATTTCCCGGGACACAGATGGTCCAGACCCCCTACGAGCAGTACTTC

J: TRBJ2-7
size: NA
V: TRBV2
D: TRBD2
CDR3: CASSDPAGVLYEQYF
DNA: TGTGCCAGCAGCGACCCCGCGGGAGTTCTCTACGAGCAGTACTTC

J: TRBJ2-4
size: NA
V: TRBV20-1
D: NA
CDR3: CSATDLNIQYF
DNA: TGCAGTGCTACGGACTTAAACATTCAGTACTTC

J: TRBJ2-7
size: NA
V: TRBV27
D: TRBD1
CDR3: CASSLSGTGNEQYF
DNA: TGTGCCAGCAGTTTATCCGGGACAGGGAACGAGCAGTACTTC

J: TRBJ2-1
size: NA
V: TRBV7-3
D: TRBD1
CDR3: CASSLTGGNYNEQFF
DNA: TGTGCCAGCAGCTTGACAGGGGGCAACTACAATGAGCAGTTCTTC

J: TRBJ2-7
size: NA
V: TRBV9
D: TRBD2
CDR3: CASSGSGSHEQYF
DNA: TGTGCCAGCAGCGGTAGCGGGAGCCACGAGCAGTACTTC

J: TRBJ2-7
size: NA
V: TRBV2
D: NA
CDR3: CASSEGGTGSNEQYF
DNA: TGTGCCAGCAGTGAGGGCGGGACCGGCTCCAATGAGCAGTACTTC

J: TRBJ2-3
size: NA
V: TRBV27
D: NA
CDR3: CASSLSPGTDTQYF
DNA: TGTGCCAGCAGTTTAAGTCCCGGGACAGATACGCAGTATTTT

J: TRBJ2-7
size: NA
V: TRBV28
D: NA
CDR3: CASSLTALSYEQYF
DNA: TGTGCCAGCAGTTTGACAGCGTTGTCCTACGAGCAGTACTTC

J: TRBJ2-3
size: once
V: TRBV19
D: NA
CDR3: CASSIGGAPTDTQYF
DNA: TGTGCCAGTAGTATTGGGGGGGCCCCCACAGATACGCAGTATTTT

J: TRBJ2-7
size: NA
V: TRBV27
D: TRBD1
CDR3: CASSLGQATYEQYF
DNA: TGTGCCAGCAGTTTAGGACAGGCCACCTACGAGCAGTACTTC

J: TRBJ2-1
size: NA
V: TRBV11-3
D: TRBD2
CDR3: CASSLVAGANEQFF
DNA: TGTGCCAGCAGCTTAGTAGCGGGAGCAAATGAGCAGTTCTTC

J: TRBJ2-1
size: NA
V: TRBV29-1
D: TRBD2
CDR3: CSVRTSGSPDEQFF
DNA: TGCAGCGTACGGACTAGCGGGAGCCCTGATGAGCAGTTCTTC

J: TRBJ2-2
size: NA
V: TRBV5-1
D: NA
CDR3: CASSSTNTGELFF
DNA: TGCGCCAGCAGCTCTACGAACACCGGGGAGCTGTTTTTT

J: TRBJ2-5
size: NA
V: TRBV5-1
D: NA
CDR3: CASSQTGGGETQYF
DNA: TGCGCCAGCAGCCAAACAGGGGGGGGCGAGACCCAGTACTTC

J: TRBJ2-1
size: once
V: TRBV28
D: TRBD2
CDR3: CASSLGGSANNEQFF
DNA: TGTGCCAGCAGTTTGGGAGGGTCGGCTAACAATGAGCAGTTCTTC

J: TRBJ2-3
size: NA
V: TRBV2
D: TRBD2
CDR3: CASRSKWTSVSTDTQYF
DNA: TGTGCCAGCAGGTCCAAGTGGACTAGCGTCTCCACAGATACGCAGTATTTT

J: TRBJ2-3
size: NA
V: TRBV2
D: TRBD2
CDR3: CASSDLAGSDTQYF
DNA: TGTGCCAGCAGTGACCTAGCGGGATCAGATACGCAGTATTTT

J: TRBJ2-1
size: NA
V: TRBV5-1
D: TRBD2
CDR3: CASRASGSLEQFF
DNA: TGCGCCAGCAGGGCTAGCGGGTCGCTTGAGCAGTTCTTC

J: TRBJ1-5
size: NA
V: TRBV7-8
D: NA
CDR3: CASSPDGQLNQPQHF
DNA: TGTGCCAGCAGCCCGGACGGACAGTTAAATCAGCCCCAGCATTTT